A selection of T cell receptor beta chains follows, all from one sample in a study of sequential checkpoint blockade in melanoma. Generated by immunoSEQ multiplex PCR, the TCRdb table keeps only in-frame clones and is missing some. The sample has around 19,000 clones, about two thirds seen once; the top ten hold 20% to 25%. The sequencing used CD8+ T cells sorted from blood (inferred from file names), collected from a patient given nivolumab and ipilimumab in sequence. Source of these receptors: a human donor with melanoma. Each CDR3 is given with its conserved first and last residue. D genes are given only for firm matches. Size is omitted from some rows. Given values are once, few, many or a class for expanded clones.

v_call	j_call	d_call	clone_size	cdr3_aa	cdr3_nt
TRBV13	TRBJ2-7	NA	NA	CASSLGLTGDSYEQYF	TGTGCCAGCAGCTTAGGCTTGACGGGAGACTCCTACGAGCAGTACTTC
TRBV5-6	TRBJ1-1	NA	NA	CASSTGTYGPEAFF	TGTGCCAGCAGCACCGGGACATACGGTCCTGAAGCTTTCTTT
TRBV7-9	TRBJ2-7	NA	NA	CASSSDRISSYEQYF	TGTGCCAGCAGCTCAGACAGGATTAGCTCCTACGAGCAGTACTTC
TRBV27	TRBJ1-6	NA	NA	CASSWGADNSPLHF	TGTGCCAGCAGTTGGGGAGCGGATAATTCACCCCTCCACTTT
TRBV7-2	TRBJ2-3	TRBD2	few	CASSPLAGGTDTQYF	TGTGCCAGCAGCCCCCTAGCGGGGGGCACAGATACGCAGTATTTT
TRBV11-2	TRBJ2-7	TRBD1	NA	CASSLDSRDSFEQYF	TGTGCCAGCAGCTTAGATAGCCGGGACAGTTTCGAGCAGTACTTC
TRBV4-1	TRBJ2-7	TRBD2	NA	CASSHLTSGRAYEQYF	TGCGCCAGCAGCCACCTTACTAGCGGGAGGGCATACGAGCAGTACTTC
TRBV4-2	TRBJ1-5	TRBD1	NA	CASSAGQASNQPQHF	TGTGCCAGCAGCGCGGGACAGGCTAGCAATCAGCCCCAGCATTTT
TRBV6-1	TRBJ1-2	TRBD1	NA	CASSPMADRVRGYTF	TGTGCCAGCAGTCCAATGGCGGACAGGGTAAGGGGCTACACCTTC
TRBV19	TRBJ1-1	NA	NA	CASSIYRTSFMNTEAFF	TGTGCCAGTAGTATCTACAGAACCTCATTCATGAACACTGAAGCTTTCTTT
TRBV10-3	TRBJ2-7	TRBD1	NA	CAISDPRTGDSYEQYF	TGTGCCATCAGTGATCCCCGGACAGGGGACTCCTACGAGCAGTACTTC
TRBV19	TRBJ2-7	NA	NA	CASSTRRAIGEQYF	TGTGCCAGTAGTACGAGGAGGGCTATTGGGGAGCAGTACTTC
TRBV6-1	TRBJ2-7	NA	NA	CASSEGLAETYEQYF	TGTGCCAGCAGTGAAGGGCTGGCGGAGACCTACGAGCAGTACTTC
TRBV19	TRBJ1-4	TRBD1	NA	CASSIVWTGTEKLFF	TGTGCCAGTAGTATAGTTTGGACAGGGACTGAAAAACTGTTTTTT
TRBV15	TRBJ2-7	NA	NA	CATSSSRNYEQYF	TGTGCCACCAGCAGTTCTCGGAACTACGAGCAGTACTTC
TRBV5-6	TRBJ1-2	NA	NA	CASSFSYGYTF	TGTGCCAGCAGCTTTAGCTATGGCTACACCTTC
TRBV6-1	TRBJ2-3	TRBD2	NA	CASSELAGGPDTQYF	TGTGCCAGCAGTGAACTAGCGGGAGGGCCAGATACGCAGTATTTT
TRBV19	TRBJ2-1	TRBD1	NA	CASSIDRTGGEQFF	TGTGCCAGTAGTATAGACAGGACAGGGGGTGAGCAGTTCTTC
TRBV15	TRBJ1-6	NA	NA	CATSRDWRQSSPLHF	TGTGCCACCAGCAGAGATTGGCGGCAGTCTTCACCCCTCCACTTT
TRBV14	TRBJ2-7	TRBD1	NA	CASSPFSGQGAYEQYF	TGTGCCAGCAGCCCATTTTCGGGACAGGGGGCCTACGAGCAGTACTTC
TRBV5-8	TRBJ1-2	NA	few	CASSPLNTGVYGYTF	TGTGCCAGCAGCCCCCTCAACACGGGAGTCTATGGCTACACCTTC
TRBV19	TRBJ2-7	TRBD2	NA	CASSAPSGRNTYEQYF	TGTGCCAGTAGTGCCCCTAGCGGGAGGAACACCTACGAGCAGTACTTC
TRBV4-1	TRBJ2-5	TRBD2	NA	CASSQDSGLAAAQETQYF	TGCGCCAGCAGCCAAGATTCGGGGCTAGCGGCAGCCCAAGAGACCCAGTACTTC
TRBV9	TRBJ1-3	TRBD1	NA	CASSSGQGAGDTIYF	TGTGCCAGCAGCTCAGGACAGGGTGCTGGAGACACCATATATTTT
TRBV5-6	TRBJ1-1	NA	NA	CASSYLNYRVTEAFF	TGTGCCAGCAGCTACTTAAATTACAGGGTAACTGAAGCTTTCTTT
TRBV9	TRBJ2-1	TRBD2	NA	CASSVGGGPNEQFF	TGTGCCAGCAGCGTGGGCGGGGGGCCCAATGAGCAGTTCTTC
TRBV5-4	TRBJ2-5	NA	NA	CASSFSDPGAQYF	TGTGCCAGCAGCTTTTCGGACCCAGGGGCCCAGTACTTC
TRBV9	TRBJ1-5	NA	NA	CASSVDRGHQPQHF	TGTGCCAGCAGCGTAGACCGGGGTCATCAGCCCCAGCATTTT
TRBV13	TRBJ1-4	NA	NA	CASSLRGVEKLFF	TGTGCCAGCAGCTTAAGGGGCGTGGAAAAACTGTTTTTT
TRBV21-1	TRBJ2-7	NA	NA	CASSNGVRLDEQYF	TGTGCCAGCAGCAACGGGGTTAGGCTCGACGAGCAGTACTTC
TRBV29-1	TRBJ1-2	NA	NA	CSVERQNYGYTF	TGCAGCGTTGAGAGGCAGAACTATGGCTACACCTTC
TRBV7-8	TRBJ2-6	NA	NA	CASSFRSGANVLTF	TGTGCCAGCAGCTTCAGATCTGGGGCCAACGTCCTGACTTTC
TRBV10-3	TRBJ1-6	NA	NA	CAISADTFNSPLHF	TGTGCCATCAGTGCGGACACCTTCAATTCACCCCTCCACTTT
TRBV12-5	TRBJ1-1	NA	once	CASGLRGRGEAFF	TGTGCTAGTGGTTTGAGGGGCAGGGGTGAAGCTTTCTTT
TRBV2	TRBJ2-1	TRBD2	NA	CASSAGTSALSYNEQFF	TGTGCCAGCAGCGCCGGGACTAGCGCCCTCTCCTACAATGAGCAGTTCTTC
TRBV4-1	TRBJ1-2	NA	NA	CASSQAGFGANYGYTF	TGCGCCAGCAGCCAAGCAGGGTTTGGGGCTAACTATGGCTACACCTTC
TRBV10-3	TRBJ2-7	NA	NA	CAISESGGTYEQYF	TGTGCCATCAGTGAGTCGGGGGGAACCTACGAGCAGTACTTC